The clone carrying this T cell receptor (beta chain) was observed a few times. Its antigen is still unknown. This sample was included in a study of regulatory T cells in long-lasting Graves disease. Regarding the study as a whole: Persistent disease was associated with favored TRBV28 usage and with favored use of TRBJ1-2 and TRBJ2-5.

Building of the TCR beta libraries involved iRepertoire HTBI primers and Arm-PCR of CDR3 regions. Each CDR3 protein is one row after TCRdb ran MiXCR on the multiplex PCR reads. The table records around 470,000 distinct CDR3 sequences, approximately 15% of them present only once. Time point specified: newly diagnosed GD, antithyroid drugs for less than 3 months. The authors made the TCR library using RNA they extracted from PBMCs. American Thyroid Association guidelines defined Graves' disease diagnosis. There are 15 residues in the CDR3. The V gene end was trimmed by 5 bases and the J gene end by 2 bases; junction bases not matched to a gene: 6. Germline loops: CDR1 MDHEN, CDR2 SYDVKM. This same sample was also part of a study on T cells in Graves' hyperthyroidism and ophthalmopathy.

The V gene is TRBV28, the J gene TRBJ1-5; TRBD1 matches 7 bases. The starting material was peripheral blood mononuclear cells (PBMCs), obtained at new diagnosis, from a patient treated with antithyroid drugs. This receptor was taken from a woman between 50 and 59 years old with Graves disease. The DNA of the CDR3 is TGTGCCAGCAGTCCATGGGACAGACGCAATCAGCCCCAGCATTTT. It is translated as CASSPWDRRNQPQHF.